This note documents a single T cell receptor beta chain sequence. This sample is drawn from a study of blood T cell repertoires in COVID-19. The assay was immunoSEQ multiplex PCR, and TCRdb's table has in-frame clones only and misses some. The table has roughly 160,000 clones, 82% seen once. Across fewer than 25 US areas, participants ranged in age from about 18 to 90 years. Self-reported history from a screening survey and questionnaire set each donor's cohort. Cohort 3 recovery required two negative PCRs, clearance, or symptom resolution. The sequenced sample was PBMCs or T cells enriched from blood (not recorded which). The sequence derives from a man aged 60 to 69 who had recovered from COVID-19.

CDR3 region: CASREFQETQYF. DNA of the CDR3: TGTGCCAGCAGGGAGTTCCAAGAGACCCAGTACTTC. The chain carries TRBV2 and TRBJ2-5; no firm D call. CDR1 is SNHLY, CDR2 FYNNEI, per germline. V was trimmed by 6 bases and J by 1 base, leaving 6 bases between them. The CDR3 sequence is 12 residues long.